These 15 T cell receptor beta chains were sequenced from one sample in a study of T-cell reconstitution after alpha-beta-depleted transplantation in children. During its preparation, the TCRbeta library received unique molecular identifiers. TCRdb fed the PCR reads into MiXCR, producing one record per CDR3 protein. The sample gives hundreds of thousands of distinct CDR3 sequences, about a quarter of which show up once; less than 3.5% is in the top ten. Sequencing used PBMCs, obtained before TCRalphabeta/CD19-depleted stem cell transplant. Receptors were obtained from a girl aged 2-10 years with Fanconi anemia, due to receive a stem cell transplant.

This chain connects TRBV5-1 to TRBJ2-3, with 14 positions matching TRBD2. The CDR3 loop spans 16 amino acids. V was pared by 4 bases and J by 5 bases, with 6 bases of the junction left unmatched. The V gene's germline CDR1 is SGHRS and CDR2 YFSETQ. The CDR3 is CASSTGLAGEEDTQYF. As DNA, the CDR3 is TGCGCCAGCAGCACGGGACTAGCGGGAGAAGAAGATACGCAGTATTTT.

CDR3 region: CASSPHLSNTGELFF. The CDR3 DNA reads TGTGCCAGCAGTCCCCACCTCTCGAACACCGGGGAGCTGTTTTTT. V gene TRBV21-1 combines with J gene TRBJ2-2. TRBV21-1 is a pseudogene segment. CDR3 length equals 15 residues.

The gene calls are TRBV28 and TRBJ1-5; TRBD1 is a possible D gene (5 bases). Trimming took 5 bases from V and 3 from J, leaving 14 bases between them. The germline CDR1 and CDR2 sequences are MDHEN and SYDVKM. This CDR3 is built from 15 residues. CDR3 coding DNA: TGTGCCAGCAGTCCTGGGGGGGGTGCCAATCAGCCCCAGCATTTT. This gives the protein CASSPGGGANQPQHF. Complete variable domain (other parts from reference TRBV28 and TRBJ1-5): DVKVTQSSRYLVKRTGEKVFLECVQDMDHENMFWYRQDPGLGLRLIYFSYDVKMKEKGDIPEGYSVSREKKERFSLILESASTNQTSMYLCASSPGGGANQPQHFGDGTRLSIL.

This clonotype appeared a few times. The J gene is TRBJ2-7, the V gene TRBV25-1; 7 nucleotides agree with TRBD1. Trimming took 5 bases from V and 4 from J; bases not matched to a gene: 8. This CDR3 is 14 amino acids long. Germline CDR1 MGHDK, CDR2 SYGVNS. The CDR3 is CASSTTNRGYEQYF. CDR3 nucleotide sequence: TGTGCCAGCAGTACCACCAACAGGGGATACGAGCAGTACTTC.

This clonotype was observed once. The chain couples TRBV14 to TRBJ2-5; D gene uncertain. Germline V gene sequence: CDR1 SGHDN, CDR2 FVKESK. V gave up 2 bases and J gave up 2 bases, with 12 bases separating them. This CDR3 comprises 15 residues. The CDR3 reads CASSQLGRPQETQYF. The DNA for the CDR3 is TGTGCCAGCAGCCAACTGGGTCGCCCTCAAGAGACCCAGTACTTC.

This clonotype has more than one count but fewer than ten. J is TRBJ2-4 and V is TRBV29-1, with D possibly TRBD1 on 6 matching bases. The CDR3 is 14 residues long. Germline-derived CDR1 and CDR2 are SQVTM and ANQGSEA. V was shortened by 3 bases and J by 3 bases, with 12 bases between the two germline ends. The CDR3 bases are TGCAGCGTTGATCTAACAGGGAACAAAAACATTCAGTACTTC. This encodes CSVDLTGNKNIQYF.

The chain is built from TRBV9 and TRBJ2-6; maybe TRBD1 (5 bases). The CDR3 is 16 residues long. Trimming cost V 0 bases and J 0 bases, with 7 bases left between them. The germline CDR1 and CDR2 sequences are SGDLS and YYNGEE. CDR3 loop: CASSVEGVSGANVLTF. For the CDR3, the DNA is TGTGCCAGCAGCGTAGAAGGGGTCTCTGGGGCCAACGTCCTGACTTTC.

In this sample, this clonotype turned up many times. CDR3 sequence: CSAREMGGNEAFF. The CDR3, as DNA: TGCAGTGCTAGGGAGATGGGGGGCAATGAAGCTTTCTTT. The chain links TRBV20-1 to TRBJ1-1; D may be TRBD1 (6 bases). The germline gives CDR1 DFQATT, CDR2 SNEGSKA (reference sequence). This CDR3 contains 13 residues. The V end was cut by 3 bases, the J end by 7 bases, with 15 bases between.

The table lists this clonotype with a few counts. The gene calls are TRBV29-1 and TRBJ1-3; a weak D match, TRBD1 (6 bases). Trimming cost V 7 bases and J 8 bases, with 21 bases left between them. The CDR3 covers 14 residues. Germline V gene data show CDR1 as SQVTM and CDR2 as ANQGSEA. CDR3 in DNA: TGCAGCGGCAGAAACAGGGCCGGTGGGGACACCATATATTTT. Residues: CSGRNRAGGDTIYF.

This clonotype was seen at least ten times. The chain combines TRBV7-2 with TRBJ2-3; possibly TRBD1 or TRBD2 for D (6 bases each). This CDR3 has 12 amino acids. CDR1 SGHTA and CDR2 FQGNSA come from the germline V gene. V was trimmed by 11 bases and J by 6 bases, leaving 15 bases between them. For the CDR3, the DNA is TGTGCCGGGAGGACAGTGGGGGATACGCAGTATTTT. Amino acid sequence: CAGRTVGDTQYF.

This clonotype was detected many times. The rearrangement uses TRBV29-1 and TRBJ2-3; D gene uncertain. The CDR3 is made up of 11 amino acids. Germline lookup yields CDR1 SQVTM and CDR2 ANQGSEA. Trimming left V 4 bases short and J 5 bases short, with 7 bases between. CDR3 loop: CSVGVGDTQYF. The CDR3 nucleotides are TGCAGCGTTGGGGTCGGAGATACGCAGTATTTT.

This clonotype was detected only a few times. The rearrangement links TRBV29-1 to TRBJ2-5; possibly TRBD1 or TRBD2 for D (5 bases each). CDR1 is SQVTM and CDR2 is ANQGSEA in the germline V gene. The CDR3 is made up of 12 amino acids. Trimming pared 4 bases from V and 4 bases from J, leaving 10 bases between. CDR3 region: CSVARGTETQYF. The CDR3 DNA follows: TGCAGCGTTGCGAGGGGCACAGAGACCCAGTACTTC. Together with reference TRBV29-1 and TRBJ2-5, the CDR3 gives the full variable domain: SAVISQKPSRDICQRGTSLTIQCQVDSQVTMMFWYRQQPGQSLTLIATANQGSEATYESGFVIDKFPISRPNLTFSTLTVSNMSPEDSSIYLCSVARGTETQYFGPGTRLLVL.

The sample holds a few counts of this clonotype. V and J are TRBV18 and TRBJ2-3; 7 positions match TRBD2. This CDR3 region has 17 residues. V lost 1 base and J lost 5; bases outside the gene matches: 12. Germline-derived CDR1 and CDR2 are KGHSH and LQKENI. Here the CDR3 DNA reads TGTGCCAGCTCACCACGGGCGGGAGTCGGAGAGGAAGATACGCAGTATTTT. Protein product: CASSPRAGVGEEDTQYF.

This clonotype was seen only a few times. This chain uses TRBV29-1 with TRBJ1-1, with D uncertain. Trimming shortened V by 3 bases and J by 6 bases, and 8 bases separated the two germline ends. The CDR3 runs 11 residues. CDR1 is SQVTM and CDR2 is ANQGSEA in the germline V gene. As DNA, the CDR3 is TGCAGCGTTGATGACGGGTCTGAAGCTTTCTTT. Encoded protein: CSVDDGSEAFF. Full variable domain (outside the CDR3, taken from reference TRBV29-1 and TRBJ1-1): SAVISQKPSRDICQRGTSLTIQCQVDSQVTMMFWYRQQPGQSLTLIATANQGSEATYESGFVIDKFPISRPNLTFSTLTVSNMSPEDSSIYLCSVDDGSEAFFGQGTRLTVV.

The table lists this clonotype with a few counts. V gene TRBV7-2 combines with J gene TRBJ2-7, with TRBD1 as a possible D gene (6 bases). Trimming shortened V by 1 base and J by 1 base, and 8 bases separated the two germline ends. The CDR3 has 14 residues. Per germline, CDR1 SGHTA and CDR2 FQGNSA. The CDR3 is CASSLGGTSYEQYF. The CDR3 region has the DNA TGTGCCAGCAGCTTAGGGGGGACATCCTACGAGCAGTACTTC.